The following is a T cell receptor beta chain sequence with its context. Its antigen is not yet known. No base-level quality is on record; no much larger clone is a single base apart. Deletion took 3 bases off V and 9 bases off J, with a span of 14 bases between the germline ends. Counted from cysteine to phenylalanine, this CDR3 has 13 amino acids. The DNA shown is the 39-base CDR3, in frame from base 1. Taken from the germline V gene, the CDR1 and CDR2 loops are MDHEN and SYDVKM. The cohort consisted of 666 healthy bone marrow donors. Cohort members were all nominally healthy when sampled, although unrecorded immune exposures were likely present. The donor tested CMV seronegative, placing the donor among the 350 or so seronegative members of the cohort. Each donor provided a peripheral blood sample, and peripheral blood mononuclear cells were used for TCR beta sequencing. Genomic DNA was extracted from the blood cell samples with the Qiagen DNeasy Blood Extraction Kit.

The data were obtained in a study of cytomegalovirus exposure and HLA in healthy donors (dated by TCRdb to the late 2010s). Background for the entire study: An earlier analysis of roughly 630 of the donors reported more than 250 Gb of sequence data and around 110 million unique TCR beta sequences from around 200 million T cells. The study aimed to test whether signatures of past pathogen exposure could be identified by cataloging public T cell receptors. An early release that covered 500 to 800 HLA-typed donors contained about 300 gigabases of sequencing data and 65 million to 100 million unique TCR sequences. Every repertoire in the discovery cohort had been generated on one and the same sequencing platform. A later analysis re-examined previously published TCR beta repertoires from more than 600 donors and added high-resolution HLA genotyping to investigate patterns of TCR occurrence. High-throughput TCR immunosequencing, statistical association of individual TCRs with disease status, and machine learning were combined to predict cytomegalovirus infection status. To decide whether each TCR beta V gene segment behaved as functional or pseudogenic, an earlier analysis of 587 of the donors relied on high-throughput TCR beta sequencing. Across roughly 420 genotyped donors of the cohort, an average of approximately 220,000 unique TCR beta nucleotide sequences per donor were sequenced, and 15% to 20% of those sequences were non-productive. HLA typing covered class I and class II loci at four-digit resolution. The genetic ancestry cluster associated with self-reported Caucasian donors included approximately 85% of the roughly 380 genotyped donors. A separate validation cohort of roughly 130 different subjects was used in addition to the roughly 670-subject first cohort. In a later genetic analysis, genome-wide SNP genotypes for about three fifths of the 666 donors were used, and that subset was treated as a discovery cohort. The number of typed donors differed by locus: about 629-640 for A, B, C, DRB1 and DQB1; some 540 for DQA1; around 580 for DPA1; and approximately 450 for DPB1. The later analysis used no new phenotypic data to find candidate immune exposures, relying instead on TCR beta sequences and their occurrence across donors. Donor age, sex, ethnicity and CMV serostatus were compiled together with the repertoire data. Using immunosequencing, the study profiled T cell repertoires from about 650 subjects and related those repertoires to cytomegalovirus serostatus. Because of strong linkage in the cohort, roughly five DR-DQ haplotypes were treated as single units for association and clustering. Points the paper makes about the study in general: This cohort had only TCR beta chains sequenced, and the lack of alpha or paired-chain data limited which features could be detected. According to a later analysis, parvovirus B19, influenza, CMV and Epstein-Barr virus appeared linked to several top co-occurrence clusters. Sequencing depth was assumed to be roughly uniform across donors in the presence/absence analyses, though that assumption may not hold. Because HLA typing was missing for some donors at each locus, association tests included only the typed subset. An earlier analysis of approximately 540 of the donors showed that most TCR beta V segments appeared in productive rearrangements either about 90% or about 30% of the time, which broadly matched IMGT annotations. Compared with equally common non-associated chains, HLA-associated TCR beta chains in a later analysis were more clonally expanded and had lower generation probabilities. The only immune exposure information available for the cohort was CMV serostatus. Most TCR sequences were seen in very few donors, while some public TCRs were found in many individuals. Some IMGT-functional V segments, including TRBV6-2 and TRBV6-3, could not be told apart with the 87-base-pair reads, so those segments were excluded. In a later analysis, the rate of TCR association differed among HLA loci, with DRB1 alleles having the most associated TCRs and HLA-C alleles having the fewest. Correlated functional status among segregating V segments might reflect linkage disequilibrium, but an unknown experimental factor could not be ruled out. The sequencing pipeline was judged likely to have produced a cluster of highly shared sequence variants as a technical artifact. An association between a missense DCLRE1C variant and V-gene and J-gene trimming of TCR beta chains was found in a later genetic analysis and replicated in an independent cohort. Most CMV-associated TCR beta chains appeared to be HLA-restricted in a later analysis, and the HLA associations seemed to be driven largely by CMV exposure. Cytomegalovirus status was reported to be diagnosed by the classifier with high specificity and sensitivity in both the original and validation cohorts. A total of around 150 TCR beta chains were listed by the study as associated with cytomegalovirus. A further reported finding was that TCR beta sequences accurately predicted the HLA-A and HLA-B alleles for most subjects in the first cohort. When HLA alleles, especially DR and DQ, strongly co-occurred, attributing TCR associations to individual alleles was difficult. Because counts were too low, seventeen rarely observed V segments, including chromosome 9 orphons, were excluded from the earlier analysis of 587 of the donors. The authors suggested that the approach could potentially be generalized to other disease states and immunological phenotypes. According to a later genetic analysis, donors in an Asian-associated ancestry cluster had fewer N-insertions in productive TCRs than the approximately 690-donor mean. In a later analysis, 15,000 to 20,000 TCR beta sequences were associated with specific HLA alleles at a false discovery rate of 0.05. In vitro tests confirmed that a few of the cytomegalovirus-associated TCR beta chains recognize cytomegalovirus antigens.

The library was obtained by the immunoSEQ multiplex PCR assay. A mixture of 60 forward primers for TCR Vbeta segments and 13 reverse primers for TCR Jbeta segments was used in the multiplex PCR. A multiplex PCR assay on genomic DNA amplified the CDR3 region of rearranged TCR beta genes. On the Illumina HiSeq System, the amplified TCR beta libraries were sequenced as 87-base-pair reads. The paper's data handling went like this. A later analysis counted approximately 84 million unique TCR beta chains across the 690 or so repertoires, and roughly 10 million of these chains were shared by at least two donors. Raw reads were error-corrected and collapsed into unique sequences by a nearest-neighbor algorithm in which closely related sequences were merged to remove PCR and sequencing errors. V, D and J gene segments were assigned by aligning CDR3 sequences to IMGT reference sequences. For a sequence to be retained, a match of at least six nucleotides was required to both a V gene segment and a J gene segment. Rearrangements were classified as productive when the CDR3 lacked stop codons and remained in frame with V and J, and all other rearrangements were classified as non-productive. Following IMGT convention, CDR3 was defined as the stretch from the second conserved V-encoded cysteine to the conserved J-encoded phenylalanine. In an earlier analysis of roughly 610 of the donors, sequences lacking an unambiguous match to a single V gene segment were excluded. An earlier analysis of a few hundred of the donors classified V segments as functional when productive rearrangements were above 56.7% and as segregating when the standard deviation between donors was above 5%. A statistical classification framework was built to diagnose cytomegalovirus status from the catalog of TCR beta chain sequences. In a later analysis, V and J genes were assigned by comparing TCR nucleotide sequences against IMGT/GENE-DB human TR gene sequences. A later analysis assigned CDR3 sequences and most-parsimonious VDJ recombination scenarios with the TCRdist pipeline. In a later analysis, each TCR beta chain was defined by its CDR3 amino acid sequence together with its V-gene family, and reads lacking a unique V-gene family were excluded. In a later analysis, 500 to 650 highly shared, low-generation-probability nucleotide sequences were removed to address suspected cross-contamination and a sequencing artifact. In a later analysis, a clonal expansion index for each public chain was calculated from normalized within-repertoire ranks of inferred template counts. In a later analysis, generation probabilities were computed with a VDJ recombination model fitted to out-of-frame rearrangements, and the resulting probabilities were checked against IGoR. A later analysis scored TCR-TCR, TCR-HLA and TCR-CMV co-occurrence with hypergeometric tests, applying a repertoire-size bias correction to TCR pairs. In a later analysis, false discovery rates were estimated by permuting HLA or CMV assignments 20 times. In a later analysis, co-occurring TCRs were grouped using DBSCAN, and TCRdist sequence similarity was added for clustering within HLA-allele-positive subsets. Co-occurrence clustering excluded repertoires with fewer than 30,000 or more than 120,000 public chains, plus five with anomalous nucleotide sharing. The table comes from immuneACCESS by way of TCRdb, which keeps in-frame sequences with V and J called. Part of the clones is missing from these tables; in studies checked, under half for an unresolved V gene and the rest for unknown reasons. V and J calls plus clone size are reproduced from that table; the DNA served to infer D and trimming. A total of around 220,000 clones appear in this sample, around 83% of them only once. The ten largest clonotypes hold around 1.4% of the sample.

The sequenced sample was PBMCs. Recombination connected TRBV28 to TRBJ1-2; possibly the D gene is TRBD1, per 6 matching bases. This TCR was sampled from a girl aged 5-17 years in good health and CMV-seronegative. The sequenced DNA is TGTGCCAGCAGTTTGACAGGCGGAGTCAGCTACACCTTC. This sequence encodes CASSLTGGVSYTF.